One and the same sample provided the 27 T cell receptor beta chains below, sequenced in a study of shared clonotypes between healthy human individuals (dated by TCRdb to the early 2020s). The library was generated by the immunoSEQ multiplex PCR assay. Imported from immuneACCESS, the table was reduced by TCRdb to in-frame sequences with V and J called. These copies leave out some clones; in studies compared against another copy, an unresolved V gene accounts for under half, and the cause of the remainder is not known. The sample records more than 2 million clones, under 97% of which are singletons. The ten biggest clones cover about 0.13% of the sample. The sample was naive CD4+ T cells sorted from blood. The sample's cell subset or site label is to be understood as: CD45RA+ positively selected. Receptors originate from a man younger than 35 in good health.

This chain connects TRBV27 to TRBJ2-5; D gene uncertain. The CDR3 spans 16 residues. In germline, CDR1 is MNHEY, CDR2 SMNVEV (reference sequence). Trimming pared 4 bases from V and 0 bases from J, leaving 15 bases between. CDR3 in DNA: TGTGCCAGCAGTTCACGGACGACTGTTTACCAAGAGACCCAGTACTTC. Translation: CASSSRTTVYQETQYF.

The chain employs TRBV30 and TRBJ1-5, with 7 bases identical to TRBD1. The trim removed 0 bases at V and 7 bases at J, leaving 9 bases unmatched. The CDR3 is made up of 15 amino acids. Germline V gene data show CDR1 as GTSNPN and CDR2 as SVGIG (reference sequence). In nucleotides, the CDR3 is TGTGCCTGGAGTGTGTCTAAACAGGGGAACCAGCCCCAGCATTTT. Protein product: CAWSVSKQGNQPQHF.

The V gene is TRBV7-9, the J gene TRBJ1-5, with unresolved D. The CDR3 is made up of 14 amino acids. CDR1 is SEHNR, CDR2 FQNEAQ, per germline (reference sequence). V was trimmed by 5 bases and J by 5 bases, leaving 13 bases between them. Here the CDR3 reads CASSLGRDYQPQHF. In DNA form, the CDR3 reads TGTGCCAGCAGCCTTGGGCGGGATTATCAGCCCCAGCATTTT.

The chain recombines TRBV5-1 with TRBJ1-1; possible D gene TRBD1, 5 bases. The V end lost 4 bases, the J end lost 5 bases, and 15 bases lay between the germline ends. The length of the CDR3 is 14 residues. Germline V gives CDR1 SGHRS, CDR2 YFSETQ. The CDR3 here is CASSQGTAQTEAFF. Written as DNA, the CDR3 is TGCGCCAGCAGCCAAGGGACCGCTCAGACTGAAGCTTTCTTT.

This clone is a singleton in its sample. This sequence joins TRBV4-2 and TRBJ1-1; no firm D call. Germline V gene sequence: CDR1 LGHNA, CDR2 YNFKEQ. The CDR3 loop spans 15 amino acids. The V and J ends lost 2 bases and 4 bases respectively, with 14 bases between them. CDR3 loop: CASSQLGLSGTEAFF. In DNA form, the CDR3 reads TGTGCCAGCAGCCAATTGGGGTTGTCGGGCACTGAAGCTTTCTTT.

About this clone: Other DNA sequences within the sample encode an identical CDR3. Here the CDR3 reads CASSPDRGSYNEQFF. The CDR3 bases are TGTGCCAGCAGCCCGGACAGGGGCTCCTACAATGAGCAGTTCTTC. The rearrangement links TRBV7-2 to TRBJ2-1; 9 bases are a match to TRBD1. Trimming cost V 5 bases and J 0 bases; bases outside gene matches: 2. The CDR3 consists of 15 residues. Germline CDR1 SGHTA, CDR2 FQGNSA.

The rearrangement joins TRBV6-1 to TRBJ2-7, with 9 bases aligning to TRBD1. This CDR3 has 15 residues. Germline V gene lookup returns CDR1 MNHNS and CDR2 SASEGT. With V trimmed by 3 bases and J by 1 base, 4 bases remained unmatched. In DNA form, the CDR3 reads TGTGCCAGCAGTGACCGGACAGGGGCATCCTACGAGCAGTACTTC. It translates to CASSDRTGASYEQYF.

The CDR3 coding sequence is TGCGCCAGCAGCCAAATCCACATGAAGGATCAGCCCCAGCATTTT. Translating gives CASSQIHMKDQPQHF. The rearrangement joins TRBV4-1 to TRBJ1-5; D is unclear. The CDR3 spans 15 residues. Germline values: CDR1 MGHRA, CDR2 YSYEKL. V gave up 2 bases and J gave up 5 bases, with 13 bases separating them.

The CDR3 region is CASSLGAGTDTQYF. CDR3 bases: TGTGCCAGCAGCTTAGGGGCGGGTACAGATACGCAGTATTTT. The chain carries TRBV7-2 and TRBJ2-3, with D possibly matching TRBD2 (5 bases). CDR1 SGHTA and CDR2 FQGNSA come from the germline V gene. The CDR3 has 14 residues. V lost 1 base and J 3 bases, leaving 8 bases between the germline ends.

This clone was seen only once. CDR3 protein: CASSLAGDLTDTQYF. The CDR3 region has the DNA TGTGCCAGCAGCTTGGCCGGGGACCTTACAGATACGCAGTATTTT. The gene calls are TRBV5-4 and TRBJ2-3, with D perhaps being TRBD1 or TRBD2 (5 bases each). The CDR3 length is 15 residues. The V gene lost 0 bases and the J gene lost 3 bases, with 11 bases spanning the gap. Germline CDR1 and CDR2: SGHNT and YYREEE (reference sequence).

This chain uses TRBV5-4 with TRBJ2-1; TRBD1 matches at 10 bases. J gave up 5 bases and V 3 bases, and 5 bases lay outside the gene matches. This CDR3 comprises 15 residues. The V gene's germline CDR1 is SGHNT and CDR2 YYREEE (reference sequence). CDR3 residues: CASSSWDRGDNEQFF. CDR3 coding DNA: TGTGCCAGCAGCTCTTGGGACAGGGGTGACAATGAGCAGTTCTTC.

The chain is built from TRBV7-2 and TRBJ1-5; tentatively, D is TRBD1 (6 bases). Trimming took 6 bases from V and 8 from J, leaving 11 bases between them. This CDR3 has 12 residues. Germline CDR1 and CDR2: SGHTA and FQGNSA. CDR3 protein: CASRRGGEPQHF. The CDR3 DNA reads TGTGCCAGCAGGAGAGGGGGGGAGCCCCAGCATTTT. Drawing the rest from reference TRBV7-2 and TRBJ1-5, the complete variable domain is GAGVSQSPSNKVTEKGKDVELRCDPISGHTALYWYRQSLGQGLEFLIYFQGNSAPDKSGLPSDRFSAERTGGSVSTLTIQRTQQEDSAVYLCASRRGGEPQHFGDGTRLSIL.

The rearrangement uses TRBV11-3 and TRBJ2-7, with D uncertain. Germline-derived CDR1 and CDR2 are SGHNT and YENEEA. The ends were cut back, 1 base at V and 2 bases at J, with 9 bases in the middle. CDR3 length: 14 residues. CDR3 residues: CASSLGATTYEQYF. For the CDR3, the DNA is TGTGCCAGCAGCTTAGGGGCTACTACCTACGAGCAGTACTTC.

The chain recombines TRBV11-3 with TRBJ1-5; a weak D match, TRBD1 (6 bases). Germline V gene data show CDR1 as SGHNT and CDR2 as YENEEA. The CDR3 is 19 residues long. With 6 bases removed from V and 0 bases from J, the gap between germline ends came to 24 bases. CDR3 residues: CASSTRGRGRKFSNQPQHF. DNA of the CDR3: TGTGCCAGCAGTACCCGGGGCAGGGGTCGTAAATTTAGCAATCAGCCCCAGCATTTT.

This rearrangement joins TRBV5-8 to TRBJ1-4, with D perhaps matching TRBD1 (6 bases). This CDR3 spans 14 amino acids. V was shortened by 4 bases and J by 8 bases, with 15 bases between the two germline ends. Germline V gene lookup returns CDR1 SGHTS and CDR2 YDEGEE. The CDR3 region has the DNA TGTGCCAGCAGCCTAACCCTTACAGGGGAAAAACTGTTTTTT. Protein: CASSLTLTGEKLFF. Combining the CDR3 with reference TRBV5-8 and TRBJ1-4 gives the whole variable domain EAGVTQSPTHLIKTRGQQATLRCSPISGHTSVYWYQQALGLGLQFLLWYDEGEERNRGNFPPRFSGRQFPNYSSELNVNALELEDSALYLCASSLTLTGEKLFFGSGTQLSVL.

The count of this clone is one. The genes are TRBV21-1 and TRBJ2-5; TRBD1, as called in the table, went unchecked against the DNA. TRBV21-1 is an annotated pseudogene. CDR3 length equals 15 residues. The DNA of the CDR3 is TGTGCCAGCACCGAAGCCGGGACAGGGTGGGAGACCCAGTACTTC. This sequence encodes CASTEAGTGWETQYF.

V is TRBV2 and J is TRBJ1-3; no clear D. Trimming shortened V by 10 bases and J by 0 bases, and 10 bases separated the two germline ends. The germline V gene has CDR1 SNHLY and CDR2 FYNNEI. CDR3 length: 13 amino acids. The CDR3 region is CAKRQASGNTIYF. DNA for the CDR3: TGTGCCAAACGGCAGGCCTCTGGAAACACCATATATTTT. Full variable domain (outside the CDR3, taken from reference TRBV2 and TRBJ1-3): EPEVTQTPSHQVTQMGQEVILRCVPISNHLYFYWYRQILGQKVEFLVSFYNNEISEKSEIFDDQFSVERPDGSNFTLKIRSTKLEDSAMYFCAKRQASGNTIYFGEGSWLTVV.

The CDR3 DNA sequence: TGTGCCAGCAGTCCCCGGGGGAACTATGGCTACACCTTC. This encodes CASSPRGNYGYTF. The rearrangement joins TRBV6-5 to TRBJ1-2, with a tentative D call TRBD1 (5 bases). The germline V gene encodes CDR1 MNHEY and CDR2 SVGAGI. This CDR3 is 13 amino acids long. Trimming took off 5 bases at V and 2 bases at J, with 9 bases between the two ends.

The V gene is TRBV7-9, the J gene TRBJ2-7, with 9 bases that match TRBD1. V was pared by 1 base and J by 7 bases, with 11 bases of the junction left unmatched. Germline V gene sequence: CDR1 SEHNR, CDR2 FQNEAQ (reference sequence). The CDR3 has 16 amino acids. This chain's CDR3 is CASSLEGQGLPREQYF. CDR3 bases: TGTGCCAGCAGCTTAGAGGGACAGGGACTTCCTCGTGAGCAGTACTTC.

The chain carries TRBV6-1 and TRBJ1-5, with D perhaps matching TRBD1 (6 bases). Trimming cost V 3 bases and J 3 bases, with 12 bases left between them. The CDR3 totals 15 residues. CDR1 and CDR2 from the germline V gene are MNHNS and SASEGT. The CDR3 region has the DNA TGTGCCAGCAGTGACGGACAGATACTCAATCAGCCCCAGCATTTT. Its protein product is CASSDGQILNQPQHF.

CDR3 in DNA: TGTGCCAGCTCACCACTCGGGACAGGGAGGTATACTGAAGCTTTCTTT. Its translation: CASSPLGTGRYTEAFF. The chain couples TRBV18 to TRBJ1-1; TRBD1 matches 9 bases. The CDR3 sequence is 16 residues long. Germline V gene sequence: CDR1 KGHSH, CDR2 LQKENI. The V and J ends lost 1 base and 5 bases, in that order; junction bases with no gene match: 8.

The chain joins TRBV10-3 to TRBJ2-5; D is possibly TRBD1 or TRBD2 (6 bases each). CDR3 length: 13 residues. Trimming shortened V by 6 bases and J by 4 bases, and 12 bases separated the two germline ends. Germline CDR1 ENHRY, CDR2 SYGVKD. The CDR3, as DNA: TGTGCCATCAGGGGGGGCTTGGGAGAGACCCAGTACTTC. This encodes CAIRGGLGETQYF.

The chain has TRBV2 and TRBJ1-6; TRBD1 agrees at 7 bases. V was pared by 7 bases and J by 6 bases, with 6 bases of the junction left unmatched. Germline CDR1 reads SNHLY; CDR2 reads FYNNEI. The CDR3 extends over 14 amino acids. CDR3 nucleotides: TGTGCCAGCAACCCGGGACAGAGTAATTCACCCCTCCACTTT. Amino acids: CASNPGQSNSPLHF.

The count of this clone is one. The chain is built from TRBV5-1 and TRBJ1-2; TRBD1 is a possible D gene (5 bases). CDR3 length: 16 residues. The germline V gene has CDR1 SGHRS and CDR2 YFSETQ. The V end was cut by 4 bases, the J end by 7 bases, with 23 bases between. CDR3 loop: CASSASDIAGVPGYTF. DNA for the CDR3: TGCGCCAGCAGCGCTTCCGATATTGCGGGGGTTCCTGGCTACACCTTC. Full variable domain (missing parts from reference TRBV5-1 and TRBJ1-2): KAGVTQTPRYLIKTRGQQVTLSCSPISGHRSVSWYQQTPGQGLQFLFEYFSETQRNKGNFPGRFSGRQFSNSRSEMNVSTLELGDSALYLCASSASDIAGVPGYTFGSGTRLTVV.

The genes are TRBV18 and TRBJ2-1, with 7 bases lining up with TRBD1. The CDR3 runs 14 residues. The junction had 3 bases not matched to a gene; V was cut back by 4 bases and J by 3 bases. CDR1 KGHSH and CDR2 LQKENI come from the germline V gene. CDR3 sequence reads: CASSQGAGYNEQFF. As DNA, the CDR3 is TGTGCCAGCTCACAGGGGGCCGGCTACAATGAGCAGTTCTTC.

This clone was recorded only once. This chain links TRBV5-1 with TRBJ1-4; D not resolved. This CDR3 has 16 amino acids. V lost 4 bases, J lost 0 bases, and 13 bases lay in between. Germline V gene sequence: CDR1 SGHRS, CDR2 YFSETQ. The CDR3 region is CASSRTTLATNEKLFF. The CDR3 DNA reads as TGCGCCAGCAGCAGAACCACACTTGCAACTAATGAAAAACTGTTTTTT.

This chain joins TRBV10-3 and TRBJ1-1, with 8 bases lining up with TRBD1. Looked up from germline, CDR1 is ENHRY and CDR2 is SYGVKD. V lost 6 bases to trimming and J lost 0 bases; unmatched junction nucleotides: 0. The CDR3 loop spans 13 amino acids. The CDR3 is CAIRQGVNTEAFF. The DNA of the CDR3 is TGTGCCATCAGACAGGGGGTGAACACTGAAGCTTTCTTT.